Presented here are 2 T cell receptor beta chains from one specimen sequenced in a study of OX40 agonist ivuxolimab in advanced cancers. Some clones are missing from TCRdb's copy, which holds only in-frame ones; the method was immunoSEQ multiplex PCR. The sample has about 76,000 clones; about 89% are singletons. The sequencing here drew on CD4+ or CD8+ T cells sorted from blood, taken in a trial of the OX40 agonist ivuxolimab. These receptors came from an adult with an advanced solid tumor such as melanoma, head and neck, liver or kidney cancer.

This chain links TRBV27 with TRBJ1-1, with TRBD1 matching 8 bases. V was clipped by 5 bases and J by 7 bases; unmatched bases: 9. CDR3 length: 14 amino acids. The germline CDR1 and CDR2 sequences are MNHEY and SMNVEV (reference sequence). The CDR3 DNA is TGTGCCAGCAGTAGAAGACAGGGGCAAATTGAAGCTTTCTTT. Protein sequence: CASSRRQGQIEAFF.

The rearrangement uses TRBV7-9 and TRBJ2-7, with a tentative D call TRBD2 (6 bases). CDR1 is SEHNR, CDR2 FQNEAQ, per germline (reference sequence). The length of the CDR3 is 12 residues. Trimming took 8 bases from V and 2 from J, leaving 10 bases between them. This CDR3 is CASRGMTYEQYF. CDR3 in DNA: TGTGCCAGCCGGGGGATGACCTACGAGCAGTACTTC.